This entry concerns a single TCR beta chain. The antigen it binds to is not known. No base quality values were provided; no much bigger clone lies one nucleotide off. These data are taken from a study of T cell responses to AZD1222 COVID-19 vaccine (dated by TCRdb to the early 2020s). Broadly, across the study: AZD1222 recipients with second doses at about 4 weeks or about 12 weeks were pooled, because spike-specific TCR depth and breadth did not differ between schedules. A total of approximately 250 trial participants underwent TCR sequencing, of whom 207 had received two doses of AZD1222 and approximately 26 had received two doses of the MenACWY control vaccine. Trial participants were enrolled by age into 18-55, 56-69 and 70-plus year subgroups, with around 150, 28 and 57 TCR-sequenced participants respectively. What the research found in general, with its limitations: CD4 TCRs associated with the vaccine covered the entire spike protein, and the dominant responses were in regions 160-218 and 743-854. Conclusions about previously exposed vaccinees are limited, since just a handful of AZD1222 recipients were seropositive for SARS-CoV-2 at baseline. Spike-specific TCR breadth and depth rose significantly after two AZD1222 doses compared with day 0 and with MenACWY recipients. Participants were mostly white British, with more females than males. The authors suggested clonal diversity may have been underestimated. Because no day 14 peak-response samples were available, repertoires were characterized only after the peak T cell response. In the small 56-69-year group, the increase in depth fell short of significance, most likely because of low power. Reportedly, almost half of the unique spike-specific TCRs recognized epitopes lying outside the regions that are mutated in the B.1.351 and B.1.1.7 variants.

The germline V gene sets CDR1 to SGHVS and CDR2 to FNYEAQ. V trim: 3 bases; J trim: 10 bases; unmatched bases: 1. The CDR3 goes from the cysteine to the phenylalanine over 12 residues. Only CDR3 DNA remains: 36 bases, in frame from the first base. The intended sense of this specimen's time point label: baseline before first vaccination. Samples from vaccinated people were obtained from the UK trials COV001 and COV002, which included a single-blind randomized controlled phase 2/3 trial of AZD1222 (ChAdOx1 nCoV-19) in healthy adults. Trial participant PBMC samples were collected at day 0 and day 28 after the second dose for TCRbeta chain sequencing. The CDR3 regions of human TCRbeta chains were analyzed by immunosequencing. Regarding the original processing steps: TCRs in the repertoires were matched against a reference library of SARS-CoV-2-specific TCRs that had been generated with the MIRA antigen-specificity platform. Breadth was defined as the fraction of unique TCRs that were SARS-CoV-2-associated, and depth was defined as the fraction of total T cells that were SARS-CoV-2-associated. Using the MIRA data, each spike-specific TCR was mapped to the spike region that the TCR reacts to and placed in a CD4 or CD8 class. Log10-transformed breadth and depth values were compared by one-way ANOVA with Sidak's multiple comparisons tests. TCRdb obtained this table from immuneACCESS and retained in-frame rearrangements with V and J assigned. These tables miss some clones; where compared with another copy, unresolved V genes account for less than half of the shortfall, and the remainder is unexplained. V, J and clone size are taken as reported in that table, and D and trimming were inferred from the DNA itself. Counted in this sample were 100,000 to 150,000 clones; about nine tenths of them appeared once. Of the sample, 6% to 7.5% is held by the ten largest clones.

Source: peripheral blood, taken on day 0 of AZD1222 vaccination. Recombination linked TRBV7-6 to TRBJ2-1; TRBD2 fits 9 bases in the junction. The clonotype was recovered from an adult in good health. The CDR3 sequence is CASSLSGGEQFF. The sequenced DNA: TGTGCCAGCAGCTTGAGCGGGGGGGAGCAGTTCTTC.